A single TCR beta chain is shown here with its context. The Seattle patients, enrolled during active infection, were followed longitudinally. Germline CDR1 and CDR2: SQVTM and ANQGSEA. The CDR3 contains 11 residues. The trim removed 6 bases at V and 10 bases at J, leaving 6 bases unmatched. Original processing methods: Reference gene primers were amplified, and this amplification served to estimate nucleated cell counts. Assay: immunoSEQ multiplex PCR; the TCRdb copy retains only in-frame clones and omits some. V, J and clone size derive from that table, while D and trimming were established from the DNA sequence. The sample consists of 70,000 or so clones, less than 90% of them appearing once. The data derive from a study of blood T cell repertoires in COVID-19. Study in general: Italy, Spain and the United States were the sources of the convalescent and acute COVID-19 samples. In each case, the material was cDNA or gDNA derived from T cells, B-cell-depleted T cells, or PBMCs.

V and J are TRBV29-1 and TRBJ2-1; 7 positions match TRBD1. Source material: peripheral blood. The TCR was taken from a man over 45 with COVID-19, enrolled during active disease. The CDR3 bases are TGCAGCGTCCCAGCGGACAGGGAGCAGTTCTTC. Translated, it gives CSVPADREQFF.